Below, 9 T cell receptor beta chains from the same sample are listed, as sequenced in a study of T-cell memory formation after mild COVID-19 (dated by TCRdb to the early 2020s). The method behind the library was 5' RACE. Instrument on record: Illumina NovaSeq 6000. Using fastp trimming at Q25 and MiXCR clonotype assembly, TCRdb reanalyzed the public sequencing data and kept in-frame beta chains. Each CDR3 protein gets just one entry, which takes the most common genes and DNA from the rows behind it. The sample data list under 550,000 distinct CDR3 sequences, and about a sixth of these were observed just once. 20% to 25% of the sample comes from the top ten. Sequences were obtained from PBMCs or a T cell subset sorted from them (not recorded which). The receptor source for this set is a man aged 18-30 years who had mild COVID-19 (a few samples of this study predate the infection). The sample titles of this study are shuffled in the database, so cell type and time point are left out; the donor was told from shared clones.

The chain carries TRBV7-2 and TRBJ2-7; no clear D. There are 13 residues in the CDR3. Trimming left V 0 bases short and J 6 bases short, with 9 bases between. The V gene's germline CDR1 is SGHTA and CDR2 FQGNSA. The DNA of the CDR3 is TGTGCCAGCAGCTTAGCTTCGGACGGCGAGCAGTACGTC. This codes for CASSLASDGEQYV.

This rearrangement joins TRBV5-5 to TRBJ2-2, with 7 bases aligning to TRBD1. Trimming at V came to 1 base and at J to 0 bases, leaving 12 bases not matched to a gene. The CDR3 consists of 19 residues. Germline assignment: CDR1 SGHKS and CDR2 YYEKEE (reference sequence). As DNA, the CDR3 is TGTGCCAGCAGCTTGATTGGTCTCAACAGGGGATCGAACACCGGGGAGCTGTTTTTT. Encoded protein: CASSLIGLNRGSNTGELFF.

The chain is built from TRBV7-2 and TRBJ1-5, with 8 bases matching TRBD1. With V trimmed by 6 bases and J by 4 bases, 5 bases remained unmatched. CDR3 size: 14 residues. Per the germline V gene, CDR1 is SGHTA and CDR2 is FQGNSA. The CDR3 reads CASSRNRGNQPQHF. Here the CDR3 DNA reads TGTGCCAGCAGTCGTAACAGGGGGAATCAGCCCCAGCATTTT.

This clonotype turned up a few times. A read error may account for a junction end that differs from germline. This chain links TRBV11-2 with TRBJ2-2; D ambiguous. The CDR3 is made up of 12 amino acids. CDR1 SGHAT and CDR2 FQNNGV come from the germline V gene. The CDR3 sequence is CASNRNIGELFF. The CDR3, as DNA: TGTGCCAGCAACAGAAACATCGGGGAGCTGTTTTTT.

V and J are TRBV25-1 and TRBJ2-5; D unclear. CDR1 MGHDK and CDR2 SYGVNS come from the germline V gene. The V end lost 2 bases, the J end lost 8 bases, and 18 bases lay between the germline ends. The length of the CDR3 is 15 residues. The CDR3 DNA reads TGTGCCAGCAGTGAAACCCAGCGTCGGCAAGTTACCCAGTACTTC. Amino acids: CASSETQRRQVTQYF.

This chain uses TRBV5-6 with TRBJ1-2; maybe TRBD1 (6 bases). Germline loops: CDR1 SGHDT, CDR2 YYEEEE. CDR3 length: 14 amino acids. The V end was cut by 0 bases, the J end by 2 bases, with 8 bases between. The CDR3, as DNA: TGTGCCAGCAGCTTGGTCCAGGGGAACTATGGCTACACCTTC. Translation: CASSLVQGNYGYTF.

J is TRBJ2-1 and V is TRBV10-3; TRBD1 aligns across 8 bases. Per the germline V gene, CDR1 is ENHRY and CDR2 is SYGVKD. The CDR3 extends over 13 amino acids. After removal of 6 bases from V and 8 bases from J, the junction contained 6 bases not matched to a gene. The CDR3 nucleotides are TGTGCCATCAGCCCGACAGGGGTGGATGAGCAGTTCTTC. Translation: CAISPTGVDEQFF.

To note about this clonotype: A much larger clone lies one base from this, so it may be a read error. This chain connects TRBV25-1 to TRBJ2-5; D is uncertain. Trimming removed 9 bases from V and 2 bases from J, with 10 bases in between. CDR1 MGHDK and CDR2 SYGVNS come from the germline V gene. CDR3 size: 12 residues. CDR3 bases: TGTGCCAGGAGCCCCCGGCAAGAGACCCAGTACTTC. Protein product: CARSPRQETQYF. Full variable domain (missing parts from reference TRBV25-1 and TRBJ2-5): EADIYQTPRYLVIGTGKKITLECSQTMGHDKMYWYQQDPGMELHLIHYSYGVNSTEKGDLSSESTVSRIRTEHFPLTLESARPSHTSQYLCARSPRQETQYFGPGTRLLVL.

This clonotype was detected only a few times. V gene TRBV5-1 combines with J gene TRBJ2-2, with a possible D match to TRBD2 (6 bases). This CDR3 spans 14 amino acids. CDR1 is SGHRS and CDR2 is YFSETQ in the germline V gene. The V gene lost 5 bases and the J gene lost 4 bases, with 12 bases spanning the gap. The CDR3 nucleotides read TGCGCCAGCAGGACCGGGACTCTCACCGGGGAGCTGTTTTTT. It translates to CASRTGTLTGELFF.